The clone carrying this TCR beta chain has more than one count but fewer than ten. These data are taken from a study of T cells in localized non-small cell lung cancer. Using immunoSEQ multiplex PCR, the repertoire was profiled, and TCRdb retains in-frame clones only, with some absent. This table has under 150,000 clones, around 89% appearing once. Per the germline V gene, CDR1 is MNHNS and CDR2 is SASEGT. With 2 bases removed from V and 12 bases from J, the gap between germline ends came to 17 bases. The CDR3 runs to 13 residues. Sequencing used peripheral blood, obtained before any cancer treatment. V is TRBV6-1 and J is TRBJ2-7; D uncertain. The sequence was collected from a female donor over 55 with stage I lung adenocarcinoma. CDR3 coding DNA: TGTGCCAGCAGTGAAAGCCTGGGAATTTGGGCGTACTTC. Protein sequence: CASSESLGIWAYF.